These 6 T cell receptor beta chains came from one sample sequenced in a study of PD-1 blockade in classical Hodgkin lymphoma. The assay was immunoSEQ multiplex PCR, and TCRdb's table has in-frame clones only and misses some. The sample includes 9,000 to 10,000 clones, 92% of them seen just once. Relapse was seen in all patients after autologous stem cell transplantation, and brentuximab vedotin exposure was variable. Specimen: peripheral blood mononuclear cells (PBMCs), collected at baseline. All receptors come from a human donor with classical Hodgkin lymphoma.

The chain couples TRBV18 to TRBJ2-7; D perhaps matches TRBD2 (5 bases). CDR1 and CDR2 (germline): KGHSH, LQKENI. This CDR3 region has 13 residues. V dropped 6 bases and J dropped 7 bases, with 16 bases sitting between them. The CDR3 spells CASSPRAGLEQYF. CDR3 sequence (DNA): TGTGCCAGCTCCCCAAGGGCGGGCCTAGAGCAGTACTTC. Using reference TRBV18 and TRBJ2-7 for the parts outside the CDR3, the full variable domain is NAGVMQNPRHLVRRRGQEARLRCSPMKGHSHVYWYRQLPEEGLKFMVYLQKENIIDESGMPKERFSAEFPKEGPSILRIQQVVRGDSAAYFCASSPRAGLEQYFGPGTRLTVT.

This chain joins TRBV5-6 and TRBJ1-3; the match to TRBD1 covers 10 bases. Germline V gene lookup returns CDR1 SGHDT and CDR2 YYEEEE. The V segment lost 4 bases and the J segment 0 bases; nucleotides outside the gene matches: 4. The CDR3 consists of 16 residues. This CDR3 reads CASSPGTGASGNTIYF. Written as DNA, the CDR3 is TGTGCCAGCAGCCCCGGGACAGGGGCCTCTGGAAACACCATATATTTT.

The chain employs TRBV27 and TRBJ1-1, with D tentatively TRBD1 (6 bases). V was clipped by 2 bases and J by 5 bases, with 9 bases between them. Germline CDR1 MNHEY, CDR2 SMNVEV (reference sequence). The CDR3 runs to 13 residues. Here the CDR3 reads CASSLGGRTEAFF. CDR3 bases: TGTGCCAGCAGTTTAGGGGGCCGAACTGAAGCTTTCTTT.

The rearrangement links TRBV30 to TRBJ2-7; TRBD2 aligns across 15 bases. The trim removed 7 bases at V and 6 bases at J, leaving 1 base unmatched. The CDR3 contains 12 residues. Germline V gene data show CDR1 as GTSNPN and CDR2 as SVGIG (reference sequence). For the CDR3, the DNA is TGTGCCTCGGGACTAGCGGGAGGCGAGCAGTACTTC. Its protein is CASGLAGGEQYF. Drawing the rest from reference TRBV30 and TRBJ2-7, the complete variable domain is SQTIHQWPATLVQPVGSPLSLECTVEGTSNPNLYWYRQAAGRGLQLLFYSVGIGQISSEVPQNLSASRPQDRQFILSSKKLLLSDSGFYLCASGLAGGEQYFGPGTRLTVT.

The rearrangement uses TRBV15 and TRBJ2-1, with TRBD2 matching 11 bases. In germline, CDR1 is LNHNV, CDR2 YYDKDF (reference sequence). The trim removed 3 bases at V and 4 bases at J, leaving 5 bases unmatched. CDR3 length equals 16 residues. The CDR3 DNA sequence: TGTGCCACCAGCAGGGGACTAGCGGAGAAATACAATGAGCAGTTCTTC. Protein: CATSRGLAEKYNEQFF.

DNA of the CDR3: TGTGCCAGTAGACCGGGACAGAAAATCTATGGCTACACCTTC. It is translated as CASRPGQKIYGYTF. The gene calls are TRBV19 and TRBJ1-2; 7 nucleotides line up with TRBD1. V dropped 6 bases and J dropped 4; count of bases not matched to a gene: 8. In germline, CDR1 is LNHDA, CDR2 SQIVND (reference sequence). CDR3 length: 14 residues. Full variable domain (outside the CDR3, taken from reference TRBV19 and TRBJ1-2): DGGITQSPKYLFRKEGQNVTLSCEQNLNHDAMYWYRQDPGQGLRLIYYSQIVNDFQKGDIAEGYSVSREKKESFPLTVTSAQKNPTAFYLCASRPGQKIYGYTFGSGTRLTVV.